A selection of T cell receptor beta chains follows, all from one sample in a study of blood T cell repertoires in COVID-19. Generated by immunoSEQ multiplex PCR, the TCRdb table keeps only in-frame clones and is missing some. The sample lists roughly 150,000 clones, 76% occurring once. The specimen sequenced was peripheral blood. All receptors come from a woman aged 80 or over with acute or convalescent COVID-19. CDR3s include the opening cysteine and the closing phenylalanine or tryptophan. The D gene is left open where the match is weak. Size is omitted from some rows. Given values are once, few, many or a class for expanded clones.

J | V | D | size | CDR3 | DNA
TRBJ1-2 | TRBV4-3 | TRBD1 | once | CASSHLGTDYGYTF | TGCGCCAGCAGCCATCTCGGGACAGACTATGGCTACACCTTC
TRBJ1-2 | TRBV4-1 | TRBD1 | NA | CASSQDGPTSSGGGYTF | TGCGCCAGCAGCCAAGATGGGCCAACGTCATCAGGGGGTGGCTACACCTTC
TRBJ2-5 | TRBV7-2 | NA | NA | CATGVRGVGETQYF | TGTGCCACCGGCGTCAGGGGAGTGGGGGAGACCCAGTACTTC
TRBJ1-1 | TRBV27 | TRBD1 | few | CASSSDRGEAFF | TGTGCCAGCAGTTCGGACAGGGGTGAAGCTTTCTTT
TRBJ2-1 | TRBV18 | TRBD2 | NA | CASSPPNLAGGALGYNEQFF | TGTGCCAGCTCACCACCAAATCTAGCGGGAGGTGCTTTAGGGTACAATGAGCAGTTCTTC
TRBJ1-1 | TRBV2 | NA | NA | CASRLPQPLNTEAFF | TGTGCCAGCAGACTACCCCAGCCCCTAAACACTGAAGCTTTCTTT
TRBJ2-5 | TRBV6-5 | TRBD2 | NA | CASSPAGGLVETQYF | TGTGCCAGCAGCCCCGCGGGGGGGCTGGTAGAGACCCAGTACTTC
TRBJ1-1 | TRBV5-4 | NA | NA | CASSLGSQGNTEAFF | TGTGCCAGCAGCTTGGGCTCGCAGGGGAACACTGAAGCTTTCTTT
TRBJ1-2 | TRBV2 | NA | few | CASSPVQTNGYTF | TGTGCCAGCAGTCCCGTGCAGACTAATGGCTACACCTTC
TRBJ1-2 | TRBV10-2 | NA | NA | CASRGSQDYGYTF | TGCGCCAGTCGCGGGTCCCAGGACTATGGCTACACCTTC
TRBJ1-2 | TRBV10-2 | TRBD1 | NA | CASRTVGQGILDGYTF | TGCGCCAGCAGGACGGTAGGACAGGGAATTTTAGATGGCTACACCTTC
TRBJ2-1 | TRBV14 | TRBD2 | NA | CASSQIAGYYYNEQFF | TGTGCCAGCAGCCAAATAGCGGGATATTATTACAATGAGCAGTTCTTC
TRBJ2-1 | TRBV27 | TRBD1 | NA | CASSLSSGQGGHEQFF | TGTGCCAGCAGTTTATCCTCGGGACAGGGAGGACATGAGCAGTTCTTC
TRBJ1-2 | TRBV7-2 | TRBD1 | many | CASSLGTGSNYGYTF | TGTGCCAGCAGCTTGGGGACAGGTTCTAACTATGGCTACACCTTC
TRBJ2-2 | TRBV9 | TRBD2 | NA | CASSRGGGRARGGELFF | TGTGCCAGCAGCCGTGGTGGCGGGAGGGCCCGGGGCGGGGAGCTGTTTTTT
TRBJ1-1 | TRBV3-1/TRBV3-2 | NA | few | CASSQRGGGTEAFF | TGTGCCAGCAGCCAGAGGGGAGGGGGCACTGAAGCTTTCTTT
TRBJ2-1 | TRBV29-1 | TRBD2 | NA | CSVGPGGRLNEQFF | TGCAGCGTGGGACCGGGAGGCCGACTCAATGAGCAGTTCTTC
TRBJ1-1 | TRBV20-1 | NA | NA | CSAIVGGAFF | TGCAGTGCTATCGTCGGGGGAGCTTTCTTT
TRBJ2-7 | TRBV30 | NA | NA | CAWSGGVDEQYF | TGTGCCTGGAGTGGAGGCGTTGACGAGCAGTACTTC
TRBJ1-2 | TRBV19 | TRBD1 | NA | CASSKDQGDLYGYTF | TGTGCCAGTAGTAAGGATCAGGGGGACCTCTATGGCTACACCTTC
TRBJ1-3 | TRBV6-1 | NA | NA | CASRHGGSGNTIYF | TGTGCCAGCAGGCACGGGGGATCTGGAAACACCATATATTTT
TRBJ1-4 | TRBV27 | TRBD1 | NA | CASSPSRGAPGHEKLFF | TGTGCCAGCAGTCCAAGCAGGGGGGCCCCGGGGCATGAAAAACTGTTTTTT